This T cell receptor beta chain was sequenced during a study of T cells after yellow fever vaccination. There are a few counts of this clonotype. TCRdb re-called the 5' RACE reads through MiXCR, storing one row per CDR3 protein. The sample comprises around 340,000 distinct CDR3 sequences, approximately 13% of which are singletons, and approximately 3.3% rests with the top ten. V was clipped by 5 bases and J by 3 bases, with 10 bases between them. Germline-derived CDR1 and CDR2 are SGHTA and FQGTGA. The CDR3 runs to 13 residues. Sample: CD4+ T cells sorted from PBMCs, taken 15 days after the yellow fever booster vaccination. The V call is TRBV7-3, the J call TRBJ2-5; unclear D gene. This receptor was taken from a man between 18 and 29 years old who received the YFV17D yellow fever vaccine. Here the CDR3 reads CASSQSDKETQYF. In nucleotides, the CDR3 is TGTGCCAGCAGCCAATCAGACAAAGAGACCCAGTACTTC.